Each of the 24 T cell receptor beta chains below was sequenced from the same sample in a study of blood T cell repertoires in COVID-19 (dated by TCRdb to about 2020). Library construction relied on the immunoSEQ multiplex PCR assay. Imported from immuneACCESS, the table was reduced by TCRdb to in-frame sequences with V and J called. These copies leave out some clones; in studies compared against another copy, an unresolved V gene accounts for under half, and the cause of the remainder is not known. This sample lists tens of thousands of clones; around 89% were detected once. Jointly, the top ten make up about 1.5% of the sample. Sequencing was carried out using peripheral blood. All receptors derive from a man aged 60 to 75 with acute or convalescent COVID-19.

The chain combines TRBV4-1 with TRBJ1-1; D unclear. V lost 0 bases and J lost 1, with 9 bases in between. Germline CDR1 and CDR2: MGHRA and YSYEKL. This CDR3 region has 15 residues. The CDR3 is CASSQEGRKNTEAFF. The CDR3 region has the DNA TGCGCCAGCAGCCAAGAGGGGAGGAAGAACACTGAAGCTTTCTTT.

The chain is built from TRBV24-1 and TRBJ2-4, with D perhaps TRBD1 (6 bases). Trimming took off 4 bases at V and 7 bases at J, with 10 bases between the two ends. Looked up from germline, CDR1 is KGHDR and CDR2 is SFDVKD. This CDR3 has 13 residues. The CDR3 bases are TGTGCCACCAGTGACAGAACAGGGAACATTCAGTACTTC. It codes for CATSDRTGNIQYF.

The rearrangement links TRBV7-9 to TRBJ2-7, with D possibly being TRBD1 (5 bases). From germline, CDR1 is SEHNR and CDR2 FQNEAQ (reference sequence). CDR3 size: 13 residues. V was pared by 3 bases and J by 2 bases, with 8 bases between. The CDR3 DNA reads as TGTGCCAGCAGCTTCGAGACAGCCTACGAGCAGTACTTC. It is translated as CASSFETAYEQYF.

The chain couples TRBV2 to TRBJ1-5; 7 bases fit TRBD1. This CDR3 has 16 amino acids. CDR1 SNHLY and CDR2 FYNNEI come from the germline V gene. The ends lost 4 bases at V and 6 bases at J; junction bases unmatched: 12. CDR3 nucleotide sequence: TGTGCCAGCAGTGGCCGGCAGGGGGTCTCAGGTCAGCCCCAGCATTTT. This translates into CASSGRQGVSGQPQHF.

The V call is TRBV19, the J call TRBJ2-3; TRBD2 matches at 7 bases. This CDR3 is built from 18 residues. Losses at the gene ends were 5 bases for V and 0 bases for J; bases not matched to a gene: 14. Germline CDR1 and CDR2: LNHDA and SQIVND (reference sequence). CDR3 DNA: TGTGCCAGTAGTGCCCCCTGGGGGGGAGGTTTTAGCACAGATACGCAGTATTTT. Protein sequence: CASSAPWGGGFSTDTQYF.

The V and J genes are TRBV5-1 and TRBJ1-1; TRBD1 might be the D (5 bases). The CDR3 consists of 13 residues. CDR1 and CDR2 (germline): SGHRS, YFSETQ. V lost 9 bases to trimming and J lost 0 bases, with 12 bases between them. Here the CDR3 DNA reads TGCGCCACCCGACAGACTTTGAACACTGAAGCTTTCTTT. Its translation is CATRQTLNTEAFF.

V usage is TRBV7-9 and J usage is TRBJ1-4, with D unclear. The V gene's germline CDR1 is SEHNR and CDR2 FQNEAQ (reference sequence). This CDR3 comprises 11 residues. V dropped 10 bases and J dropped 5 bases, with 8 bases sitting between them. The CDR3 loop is CAIPENEKLFF. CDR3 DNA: TGTGCCATCCCCGAGAATGAAAAACTGTTTTTT.

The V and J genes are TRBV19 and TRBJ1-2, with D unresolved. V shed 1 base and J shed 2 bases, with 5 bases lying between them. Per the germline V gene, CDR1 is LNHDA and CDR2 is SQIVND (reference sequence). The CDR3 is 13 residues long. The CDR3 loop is CASSIAGNYGYTF. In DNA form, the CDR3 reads TGTGCCAGTAGTATAGCCGGGAACTATGGCTACACCTTC.

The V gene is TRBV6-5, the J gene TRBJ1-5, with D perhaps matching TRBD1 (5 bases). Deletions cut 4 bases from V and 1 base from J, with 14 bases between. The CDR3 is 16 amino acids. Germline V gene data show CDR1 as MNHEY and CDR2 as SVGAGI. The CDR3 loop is CASSFSQGSSNQPQHF. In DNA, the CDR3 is TGTGCCAGCAGTTTCTCCCAGGGTTCCAGCAATCAGCCCCAGCATTTT.

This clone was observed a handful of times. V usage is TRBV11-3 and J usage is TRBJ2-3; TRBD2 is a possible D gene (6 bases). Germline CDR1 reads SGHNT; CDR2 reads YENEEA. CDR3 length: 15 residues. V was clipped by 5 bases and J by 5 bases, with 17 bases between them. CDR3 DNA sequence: TGTGCCAGCAGCAAATCAGGAGCGCGGGGAGATACGCAGTATTTT. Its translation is CASSKSGARGDTQYF.

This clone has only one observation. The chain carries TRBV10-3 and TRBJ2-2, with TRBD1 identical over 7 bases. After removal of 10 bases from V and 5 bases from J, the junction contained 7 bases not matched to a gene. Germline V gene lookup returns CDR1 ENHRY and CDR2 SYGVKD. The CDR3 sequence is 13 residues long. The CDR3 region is CATQRGQTGELFF. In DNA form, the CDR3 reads TGTGCCACCCAAAGGGGGCAAACCGGGGAGCTGTTTTTT.

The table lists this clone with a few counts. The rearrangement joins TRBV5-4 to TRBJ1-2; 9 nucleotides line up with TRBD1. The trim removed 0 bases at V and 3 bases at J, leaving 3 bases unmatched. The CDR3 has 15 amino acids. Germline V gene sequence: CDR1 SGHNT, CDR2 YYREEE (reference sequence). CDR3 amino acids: CASSLGTGGYYGYTF. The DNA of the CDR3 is TGTGCCAGCAGCTTGGGCACAGGGGGCTACTATGGCTACACCTTC.

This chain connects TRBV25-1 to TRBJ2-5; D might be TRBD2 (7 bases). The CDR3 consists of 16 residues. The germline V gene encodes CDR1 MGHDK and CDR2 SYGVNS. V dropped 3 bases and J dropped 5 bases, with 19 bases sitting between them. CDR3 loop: CASSDYLGGAGETQYF. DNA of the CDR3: TGTGCCAGCAGTGACTATCTGGGGGGGGCTGGGGAGACCCAGTACTTC.

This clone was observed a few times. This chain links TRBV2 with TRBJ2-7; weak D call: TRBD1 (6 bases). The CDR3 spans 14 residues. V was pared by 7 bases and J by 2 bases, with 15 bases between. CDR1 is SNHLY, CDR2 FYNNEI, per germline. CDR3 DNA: TGTGCCAGCACCCTGACAGGTATTACCTACGAGCAGTACTTC. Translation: CASTLTGITYEQYF.

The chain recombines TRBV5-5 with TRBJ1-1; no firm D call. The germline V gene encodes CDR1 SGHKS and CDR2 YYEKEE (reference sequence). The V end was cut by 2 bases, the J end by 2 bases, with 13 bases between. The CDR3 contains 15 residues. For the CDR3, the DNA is TGTGCCAGCAGCTTAATTAGGCAGGCAAACACTGAAGCTTTCTTT. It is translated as CASSLIRQANTEAFF.

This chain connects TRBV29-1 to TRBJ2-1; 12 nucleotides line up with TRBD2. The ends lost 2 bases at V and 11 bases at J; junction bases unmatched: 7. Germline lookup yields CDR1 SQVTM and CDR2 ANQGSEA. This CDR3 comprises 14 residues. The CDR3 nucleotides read TGCAGCGTTGAATTAGGGCTAGCGGGGGGGAAGCAGTTCTTC. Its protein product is CSVELGLAGGKQFF.

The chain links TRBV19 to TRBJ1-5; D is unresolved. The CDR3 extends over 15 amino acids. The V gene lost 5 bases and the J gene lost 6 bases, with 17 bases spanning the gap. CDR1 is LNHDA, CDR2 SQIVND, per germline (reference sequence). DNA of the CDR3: TGTGCCAGTAGTTCGCGGGATCCTCGAGGTCAGCCCCAGCATTTT. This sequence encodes CASSSRDPRGQPQHF.

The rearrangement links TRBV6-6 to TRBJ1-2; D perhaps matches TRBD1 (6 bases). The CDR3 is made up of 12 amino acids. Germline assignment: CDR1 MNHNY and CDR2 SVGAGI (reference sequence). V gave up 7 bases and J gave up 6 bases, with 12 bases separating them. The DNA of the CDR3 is TGTGCCAGCACAGCAGGGGCAAATGGCTACACCTTC. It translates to CASTAGANGYTF.

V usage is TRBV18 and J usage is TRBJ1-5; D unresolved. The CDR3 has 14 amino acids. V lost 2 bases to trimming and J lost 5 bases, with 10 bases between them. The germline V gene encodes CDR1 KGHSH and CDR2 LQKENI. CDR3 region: CASSPSGSDQPQHF. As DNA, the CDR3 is TGTGCCAGCTCACCAAGCGGGTCTGATCAGCCCCAGCATTTT. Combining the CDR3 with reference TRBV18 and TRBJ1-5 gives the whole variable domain NAGVMQNPRHLVRRRGQEARLRCSPMKGHSHVYWYRQLPEEGLKFMVYLQKENIIDESGMPKERFSAEFPKEGPSILRIQQVVRGDSAAYFCASSPSGSDQPQHFGDGTRLSIL.

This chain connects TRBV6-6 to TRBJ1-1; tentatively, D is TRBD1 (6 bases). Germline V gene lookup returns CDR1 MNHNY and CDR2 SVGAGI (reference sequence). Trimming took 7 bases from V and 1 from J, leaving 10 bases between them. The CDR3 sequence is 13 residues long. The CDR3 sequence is CASIRTANTEAFF. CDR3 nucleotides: TGTGCCAGCATAAGGACAGCGAACACTGAAGCTTTCTTT.

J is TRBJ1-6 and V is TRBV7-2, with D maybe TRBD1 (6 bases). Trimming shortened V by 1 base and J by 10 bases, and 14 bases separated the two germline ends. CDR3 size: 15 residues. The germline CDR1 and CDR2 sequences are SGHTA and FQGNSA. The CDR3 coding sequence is TGTGCCAGCAGCTTAGAGGGGCAGGGGATGTCACCCCTCCACTTT. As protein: CASSLEGQGMSPLHF.

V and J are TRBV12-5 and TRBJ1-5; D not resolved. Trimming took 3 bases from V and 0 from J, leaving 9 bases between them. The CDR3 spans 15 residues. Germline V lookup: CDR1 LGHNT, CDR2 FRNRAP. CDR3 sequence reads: CASGLGDYSNQPQHF. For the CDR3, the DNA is TGTGCTAGTGGTTTAGGAGATTATAGCAATCAGCCCCAGCATTTT.

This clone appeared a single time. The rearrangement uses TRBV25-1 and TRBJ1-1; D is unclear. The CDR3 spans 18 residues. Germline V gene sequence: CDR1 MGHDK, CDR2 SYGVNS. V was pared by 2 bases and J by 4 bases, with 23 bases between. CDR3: CASSEPLGSSRSGTEAFF. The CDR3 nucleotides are TGTGCCAGCAGTGAACCACTAGGGTCGTCTCGGAGTGGCACTGAAGCTTTCTTT.

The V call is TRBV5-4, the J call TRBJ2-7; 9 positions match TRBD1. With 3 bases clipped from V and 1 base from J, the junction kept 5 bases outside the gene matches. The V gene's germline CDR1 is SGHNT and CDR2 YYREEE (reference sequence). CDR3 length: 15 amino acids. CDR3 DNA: TGTGCCAGCAGCTCTCCCGGGACAGGGTCCTACGAGCAGTACTTC. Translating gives CASSSPGTGSYEQYF.